This T cell receptor (beta chain) appears in the sequencing data of a study of T cells in Graves' hyperthyroidism and ophthalmopathy (dated by TCRdb to between 2018 and 2021). With regard to the full study: Peripheral blood was collected at initial diagnosis, before any treatment. To identify distinguishing TCR V-J signatures, a discovery cohort of about 100 patients was used, comprising fewer than 45 with Graves' ophthalmopathy and around 57 with stable Graves' hyperthyroidism. Whether ophthalmopathy could be predicted prospectively was tested in an independent validation cohort made up of 18 to 20 hyperthyroidism patients plus 17 patients who later progressed to ophthalmopathy. The approximately 98 discovery patients were randomly divided into training and test sets at a 7:3 ratio. The study also compared thyroid tissue and blood T-cell repertoires from a handful of Graves' hyperthyroidism patients. After blood sampling, hyperthyroidism patients were treated with methimazole at a starting dose of 30 mg daily, and ophthalmopathy patients were treated with high-dose intravenous methylprednisolone. TCR Vbeta CDR3 sequencing of around 130 peripheral blood samples (under 45 ophthalmopathy, around 80 hyperthyroidism and some 17 progressor patients) is reported in the paper. General study outcomes and caveats: Ophthalmopathy was separated from stable hyperthyroidism by a 13 V-J signature model, with 85% to 90% sensitivity and roughly 84% specificity obtained in cross-validation and 80%/75% obtained in testing. In validation, the model predicted progression to ophthalmopathy with around 71% sensitivity and 72% to 75% specificity, a median of approximately 6.5 months before onset. Blood samples also contained most of the expanded thyroid clonotypes (frequency above 0.001), which suggests that blood repertoires may reflect thyroid immune responses. No statistical method was used to set the sample size in advance, and investigators knew the group allocation.

As concerns this clonotype: Its antigen remains unidentified. Base quality data are lacking; no much larger clone is found one base away.

The CDR3 covers 14 residues, taking in both the cysteine and the phenylalanine. Only the CDR3 region is kept as DNA, spanning 42 bases read in frame from base 1. Trimming removed 6 bases from V and 6 bases from J; the gene matches leave 7 bases unexplained. In the germline V gene, CDR1 corresponds to SQVTM and CDR2 to ANQGSEA. Amplification of TCR beta CDR3 regions was carried out from RNA transcripts. A first-round RT-PCR of the TCR CDR3 used the HTBI primer set with the Qiagen OneStep RT-PCR kit. The libraries were constructed in a second round of multiplex PCR and then size-selected and purified. Sequencing of the libraries was done on an Illumina HiSeq2000 using paired-end 100 bp reads. The authors' pipeline ran thus. SOAPnuke was used to process the raw data, removing reads that contained adapters or uncalled bases, had a mean Phred below 15, or lacked an exact match to the constant primer or identifier. High-quality paired reads were merged with COPE v1.2.5, and unique nucleotide sequences were defined as clonotypes. MiTCR v1.1 was used to align clonotypes to the IMGT TRBV, TRBD and TRBJ reference segments. The analysis was restricted to V-J combinations with a frequency above 0.0001, which together covered just over 99% of the repertoires. The TCS score was defined as the ratio of F50 (clonal expansion) to E x V (chaos), calculated using BLOSUM62-based TCRdist between CDR3 peptides within each V-J. Welch's t-statistics and random forest reduced 450 to 600 V-J features to 13, which were used in a naive Bayes classifier (R e1071). The raw public data were reprocessed by TCRdb itself: fastp quality trimming at Q25, MiXCR clonotype calling, in-frame beta chains only. When rows share a CDR3 protein, they turn into one entry using the most common DNA and genes. Here the V and J calls rest on TCRdb's processing, not on the authors' analysis. Present in this sample are around 600,000 distinct CDR3 sequences, 11% to 15% of which were seen just once. The ten biggest clones cover over 6% of the sample.

Ophthalmopathy patients had moderately to severely active disease, with a Clinical Activity Score of 3 or more, a NOSPECS grade of 4 or more, and a disease duration of less than 3 months. Patients with uncontrolled infections, other autoimmune diseases, pregnancy or lactation were excluded. Diagnoses were established on the basis of clinical symptoms, serum thyroxine and TRAb, thyroid ultrasound, and orbital computed tomography. PBMCs were separated from 10 ml of fresh peripheral blood using Ficoll-Paque density gradient centrifugation. Total RNA was extracted using Trizol reagent, and RNA quality was assessed on an Agilent 2100 Bioanalyzer.

In this chain, TRBV29-1 is recombined with TRBJ2-2; TRBD1 aligns with 10 central bases. The source is a woman younger than 30 with Graves' ophthalmopathy. The sequenced sample was blood. The sequenced DNA is TGCAGCGTAGGCGGACAGGGGGGGGCCGGGGAGCTGTTTTTT. Translated, it reads CSVGGQGGAGELFF.